This TCR beta chain was identified during a study of cytomegalovirus exposure and HLA in healthy donors. A note on this clone: The antigen remains unidentified.

Regarding the study as a whole: Another analysis was done later, and it associated around 15,000 TCR beta sequences with HLA alleles at 0.05 false discovery rate.

The V gene lost 6 bases and the J gene lost 5 bases, with 19 bases spanning the gap. The CDR3 length is 15 residues. The V gene's germline CDR1 is MNHEY and CDR2 SVGAGI. A multiplex PCR was run with 60 Vbeta primers and 13 Jbeta primers. The method was immunoSEQ multiplex PCR; TCRdb's version includes in-frame clones alone and lacks a portion of them. The table shows roughly 150,000 clones, with approximately 78% occurring only once. The sequenced sample consisted of PBMCs. This TCR derives from a middle-aged woman in good health and CMV-seropositive. The rearrangement uses TRBV6-5 and TRBJ1-2; the D is unclear. In DNA form, the CDR3 reads TGTGCCAGCAGCCCCTCCGGGTTGGTGAAATATGGCTACACCTTC. It is translated as CASSPSGLVKYGYTF.